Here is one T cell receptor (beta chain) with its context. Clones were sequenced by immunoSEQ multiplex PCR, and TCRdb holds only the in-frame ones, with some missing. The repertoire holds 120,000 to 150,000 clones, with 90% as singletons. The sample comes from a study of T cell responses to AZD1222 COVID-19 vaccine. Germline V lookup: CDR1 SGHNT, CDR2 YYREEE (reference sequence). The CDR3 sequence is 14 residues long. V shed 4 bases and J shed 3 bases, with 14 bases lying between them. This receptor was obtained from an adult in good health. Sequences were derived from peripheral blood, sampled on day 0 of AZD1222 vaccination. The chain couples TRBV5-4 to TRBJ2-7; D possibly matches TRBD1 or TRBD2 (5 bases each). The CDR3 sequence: CASSPGAGGYEQYF. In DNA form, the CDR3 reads TGTGCCAGCAGCCCTGGGGCAGGAGGCTACGAGCAGTACTTC.